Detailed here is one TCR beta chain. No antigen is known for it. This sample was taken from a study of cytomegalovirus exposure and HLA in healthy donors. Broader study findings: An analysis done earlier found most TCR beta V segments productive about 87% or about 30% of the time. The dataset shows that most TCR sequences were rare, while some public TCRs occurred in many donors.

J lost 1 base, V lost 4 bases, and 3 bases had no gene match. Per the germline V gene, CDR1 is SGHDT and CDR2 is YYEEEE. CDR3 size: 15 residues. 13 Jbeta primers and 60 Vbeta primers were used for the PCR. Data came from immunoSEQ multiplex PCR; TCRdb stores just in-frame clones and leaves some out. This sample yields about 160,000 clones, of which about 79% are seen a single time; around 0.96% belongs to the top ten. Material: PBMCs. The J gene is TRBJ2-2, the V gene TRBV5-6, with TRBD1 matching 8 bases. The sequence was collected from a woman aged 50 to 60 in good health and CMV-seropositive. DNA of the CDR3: TGTGCCAGCAGCAGAACAGGGGGGAACACCGGGGAGCTGTTTTTT. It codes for CASSRTGGNTGELFF.